Presented here are 19 T cell receptor beta chains from one specimen sequenced in a study of T cell changes during pregnancy in multiple sclerosis. Here immunoSEQ multiplex PCR was the method, and the copy in TCRdb shows in-frame clones only, minus some. The sample yields roughly 100,000 clones, about 90% seen once. The sample was peripheral blood, taken before pregnancy. The receptors shown here come from a female donor with multiple sclerosis, enrolled in a pregnancy study.

This chain uses TRBV28 with TRBJ1-1, with TRBD1 as a possible D gene (6 bases). This CDR3 has 14 residues. Trimming cost V 8 bases and J 5 bases, with 18 bases left between them. CDR1 and CDR2 (germline): MDHEN, SYDVKM. CDR3 region: CASYISGRGTEAFF. The CDR3 nucleotides are TGTGCCAGCTATATTTCTGGCAGGGGAACTGAAGCTTTCTTT.

This rearrangement joins TRBV30 to TRBJ1-3, with 9 bases lining up with TRBD1. This CDR3 is built from 15 residues. CDR1 is GTSNPN and CDR2 is SVGIG in the germline V gene (reference sequence). The V gene end was trimmed by 3 bases and the J gene end by 4 bases; junction bases not matched to a gene: 7. DNA for the CDR3: TGTGCCTGGAGGGCCGGACAGGGGAGAGGAAACACCATATATTTT. Protein product: CAWRAGQGRGNTIYF.

This chain joins TRBV5-5 and TRBJ1-3, with D hard to call. The CDR3 spans 14 residues. Trimming stripped 0 bases from V and 2 bases from J, with 6 bases between. CDR1 is SGHKS and CDR2 is YYEKEE in the germline V gene (reference sequence). The CDR3 nucleotides are TGTGCCAGCAGCTTGGTGGCACCTGGAAACACCATATATTTT. Translated: CASSLVAPGNTIYF.

The genes are TRBV2 and TRBJ2-6, with D hard to call. The CDR3 loop spans 16 amino acids. The V end was cut by 3 bases, the J end by 0 bases, with 9 bases between. Germline assignment: CDR1 SNHLY and CDR2 FYNNEI. The CDR3 is CASSELRGSGANVLTF. As DNA, the CDR3 is TGTGCCAGCAGTGAGCTCAGAGGCTCTGGGGCCAACGTCCTGACTTTC.

This chain connects TRBV19 to TRBJ1-2; D ambiguous. Trimming cost V 4 bases and J 4 bases, with 10 bases left between them. Per germline, CDR1 LNHDA and CDR2 SQIVND (reference sequence). This CDR3 spans 13 amino acids. CDR3: CASSTLGSYGYTF. The CDR3 DNA follows: TGTGCCAGTAGTACCCTCGGGAGCTATGGCTACACCTTC.

This clone turned up a few times. This chain joins TRBV18 and TRBJ2-7; D may be TRBD2 (6 bases). The CDR3 runs 14 residues. Germline V gene sequence: CDR1 KGHSH, CDR2 LQKENI. V was clipped by 3 bases and J by 2 bases, with 11 bases between them. The CDR3 DNA reads TGTGCCAGCTCACCCACCCGGGAGACCTACGAGCAGTACTTC. Protein product: CASSPTRETYEQYF.

This clone was seen a few times. The chain carries TRBV6-4 and TRBJ2-3, with D possibly matching TRBD1 (7 bases). Germline V gives CDR1 MRHNA, CDR2 SNTAGT. V was shortened by 3 bases and J by 6 bases, with 13 bases between the two germline ends. CDR3 length equals 14 residues. In DNA, the CDR3 is TGTGCCAGCAGTGAAGGTTCAGGGGGGGATACGCAGTATTTT. This translates into CASSEGSGGDTQYF.

The chain links TRBV7-9 to TRBJ1-1; no definite D call. Germline loops: CDR1 SEHNR, CDR2 FQNEAQ (reference sequence). Trimming removed 6 bases at V and 0 bases at J, with 5 bases between. The CDR3 sequence is 12 residues long. The CDR3 is CASSNLNTEAFF. Here the CDR3 DNA reads TGTGCCAGCAGTAATTTGAACACTGAAGCTTTCTTT.

This chain connects TRBV7-9 to TRBJ2-7; 11 bases are a match to TRBD2. Germline V gives CDR1 SEHNR, CDR2 FQNEAQ (reference sequence). CDR3 length equals 16 residues. J gave up 5 bases and V 5 bases, and 11 bases lay outside the gene matches. In DNA form, the CDR3 reads TGTGCCAGCAGCCCCTTAACTAGCGGGAGCCCCAACGAGCAGTACTTC. Translation: CASSPLTSGSPNEQYF.

The table lists this clone with a few counts. The chain has TRBV21-1 and TRBJ1-5; the table gives TRBD1 as D, unverified against the DNA. TRBV21-1 has pseudogene status. The CDR3 consists of 16 residues. CDR3 coding DNA: TGTGCCAGCAGCAACAAGACAGGGGTTGCCAATCAGCCCCAGCATTTT. It is translated as CASSNKTGVANQPQHF.

This clone was observed a single time. The chain recombines TRBV7-9 with TRBJ2-2, with 7 bases fitting TRBD1. Germline values: CDR1 SEHNR, CDR2 FQNEAQ (reference sequence). The CDR3 spans 15 residues. V shed 5 bases and J 1 base; nucleotides not matched to a gene: 4. The CDR3 DNA reads TGTGCCAGCAGCCCTGGGACAGAGAACACCGGGGAGCTGTTTTTT. Protein: CASSPGTENTGELFF.

V and J are TRBV9 and TRBJ1-2; D may be TRBD1 (5 bases). The CDR3 totals 12 residues. From germline, CDR1 is SGDLS and CDR2 YYNGEE. Between the trimmed V and J ends, which lost 3 bases and 8 bases, there was a span of 11 bases. CDR3 sequence reads: CASSGSGGGYTF. As DNA, the CDR3 is TGTGCCAGCAGCGGAAGTGGGGGGGGCTACACCTTC.

The V call is TRBV30, the J call TRBJ2-5; D is unresolved. CDR1 and CDR2 (germline): GTSNPN, SVGIG (reference sequence). V lost 2 bases and J 2 bases, leaving 6 bases between the germline ends. The CDR3 is 12 amino acids. CDR3 residues: CAWSSRQETQYF. Written as DNA, the CDR3 is TGTGCCTGGAGTTCCAGACAAGAGACCCAGTACTTC.

The gene calls are TRBV10-3 and TRBJ1-1; D not resolved. The CDR3 has 11 residues. V was pared by 10 bases and J by 2 bases, with 8 bases between. The V gene's germline CDR1 is ENHRY and CDR2 SYGVKD. In nucleotides, the CDR3 is TGTGCCAGCTCAGAAAACACTGAAGCTTTCTTT. This gives the protein CASSENTEAFF.

This sequence joins TRBV21-1 and TRBJ1-4. TRBV21-1 is marked as a pseudogene. This CDR3 spans 15 amino acids. CDR3 loop: CASRPAVATNEKLFF. CDR3 DNA: TGTGCCAGCAGACCCGCGGTGGCGACTAATGAAAAACTGTTTTTT.

The CDR3 DNA is TGTGCCAGAAGCTTGGAACTAATGGAGACCCAGTACTTC. Translation: CARSLELMETQYF. V is TRBV5-3 and J is TRBJ2-5, with D hard to call. TRBV5-3 is an open reading frame whose function is uncertain. The CDR3 loop spans 13 amino acids. V was pared by 0 bases and J by 5 bases, with 8 bases between.

This chain links TRBV5-1 with TRBJ2-3; 9 bases agree with TRBD2. V gave up 1 base and J gave up 7 bases; unmatched junction bases: 22. CDR3 length: 20 residues. Germline V gene data show CDR1 as SGHRS and CDR2 as YFSETQ. CDR3 region: CASSLLGAGGAGTVLNTQYF. The CDR3 bases are TGCGCCAGCAGCTTGCTGGGTGCGGGGGGGGCAGGGACAGTACTTAATACGCAGTATTTT.

The chain recombines TRBV19 with TRBJ2-1, with 8 bases that match TRBD2. J lost 7 bases, V lost 4 bases, and 6 bases had no gene match. The CDR3 contains 14 residues. Looked up from germline, CDR1 is LNHDA and CDR2 is SQIVND (reference sequence). The CDR3 sequence: CASSSGGGSNEQFF. CDR3 DNA: TGTGCCAGTAGTAGCGGCGGGGGGTCGAATGAGCAGTTCTTC. The variable domain in full, with the rest retrieved from reference TRBV19 and TRBJ2-1, is DGGITQSPKYLFRKEGQNVTLSCEQNLNHDAMYWYRQDPGQGLRLIYYSQIVNDFQKGDIAEGYSVSREKKESFPLTVTSAQKNPTAFYLCASSSGGGSNEQFFGPGTRLTVL.

The V and J genes are TRBV18 and TRBJ1-5; the D is unclear. This CDR3 is built from 14 residues. Trimming stripped 2 bases from V and 1 base from J, with 6 bases between. Germline-derived CDR1 and CDR2 are KGHSH and LQKENI. CDR3: CASSPTVSNQPQHF. The DNA for the CDR3 is TGTGCCAGCTCACCAACAGTCAGCAATCAGCCCCAGCATTTT.